The present T cell receptor (beta chain) was sequenced within a study of blood T cell repertoires in COVID-19. Study in general: The cDNA or gDNA used as material had been derived from T cells, B-cell-depleted T cells, or PBMCs.

V gave up 1 base and J gave up 5 bases, with 8 bases separating them. The CDR3 has 12 residues. Germline CDR1 reads GTSNPN; CDR2 reads SVGIG (reference sequence). Sequencing was performed with immunoSEQ multiplex PCR; in TCRdb, only in-frame clones are kept and a portion is missing. Counted here are 250,000 to 300,000 clones, 70% to 90% occurring once; the ten biggest clones make up approximately 3%. This sequence was found in a woman in her 30s with active or convalescent COVID-19. Specimen: peripheral blood. This chain links TRBV30 with TRBJ1-1; D remains ambiguous. The CDR3 is CAWSGSSTEAFF. CDR3 DNA sequence: TGTGCCTGGAGTGGTTCGTCGACTGAAGCTTTCTTT.